Following are 7 T cell receptor beta chains from one sample sequenced in a study of a mutant IDH1 vaccine in newly diagnosed glioma. Their target antigens are unknown. The repertoire was sequenced with immunoSEQ multiplex PCR; TCRdb's copy has only in-frame clones and lacks some. The sample has roughly 60,000 clones; less than 85% are singletons. The time point is: week 11, during vaccination. In every dose of vaccine, 300 ug of mutant IDH1 20-mer peptide was given alongside topical imiquimod. The input for sequencing was PBMCs, taken from a glioma patient whose treatment included an IDH1 peptide vaccine. These TCRs come from a man in his thirties or forties with glioma.

The CDR3 DNA reads TGTGCCTGGAGTGTGAATCCGGTGGAACAGTACTTC. This encodes CAWSVNPVEQYF. V and J are TRBV30 and TRBJ2-5, with D unresolved. V shed 0 bases and J shed 11 bases, with 13 bases lying between them. Germline CDR1 is GTSNPN and CDR2 is SVGIG (reference sequence). This CDR3 contains 12 residues.

The rearrangement links TRBV5-6 to TRBJ2-7; 7 bases line up with TRBD1. This CDR3 spans 17 amino acids. Unmatched junction bases numbered 16, after V lost 4 bases and J lost 3 bases. Germline CDR1 and CDR2: SGHDT and YYEEEE. The chain's CDR3 is CASSTFKTGAYDYEQYF. Written as DNA, the CDR3 is TGTGCCAGCAGCACCTTTAAAACAGGGGCCTATGACTACGAGCAGTACTTC.

This clone was seen more than once but under ten times. The chain links TRBV9 to TRBJ1-1, with D hard to call. V was trimmed by 1 base and J by 5 bases, leaving 9 bases between them. The CDR3 covers 13 residues. Germline V lookup: CDR1 SGDLS, CDR2 YYNGEE. CDR3 DNA sequence: TGTGCCAGCAGCGTAAAGCCCAGGACTGAAGCTTTCTTT. This sequence encodes CASSVKPRTEAFF.

The CDR3, as DNA: TGTGCCAGCAGCGTAGACGGGGAACCCTACAATGAGCAGTTCTTC. This gives the protein CASSVDGEPYNEQFF. The chain links TRBV9 to TRBJ2-1; D perhaps matches TRBD2 (5 bases). Per germline, CDR1 SGDLS and CDR2 YYNGEE. There are 15 residues in the CDR3. V was cut by 0 bases and J by 2 bases, with 9 bases left in between.

As DNA, the CDR3 is TGTGCCAGCAGAGCTCCCGCCCGGAGAGAGCAGTTCTTC. This translates into CASRAPARREQFF. The chain recombines TRBV7-9 with TRBJ2-1, with no clear D. V was shortened by 6 bases and J by 10 bases, with 16 bases between the two germline ends. The germline V gene encodes CDR1 SEHNR and CDR2 FQNEAQ (reference sequence). The CDR3 totals 13 residues.

This chain links TRBV5-5 with TRBJ1-1; D remains unclear. The CDR3 extends over 14 amino acids. Germline-derived CDR1 and CDR2 are SGHKS and YYEKEE (reference sequence). Trimming pared 4 bases from V and 5 bases from J, leaving 15 bases between. DNA for the CDR3: TGTGCCAGCAGCACCCGGACGGGCGAAACTGAAGCTTTCTTT. This encodes CASSTRTGETEAFF.

The rearrangement uses TRBV5-6 and TRBJ1-5; tentative D call: TRBD1 (5 bases). The CDR3 extends over 14 amino acids. V lost 0 bases, J lost 7 bases, and 11 bases lay in between. The germline V gene has CDR1 SGHDT and CDR2 YYEEEE. The CDR3 region has the DNA TGTGCCAGCAGCTTGGGCAGGGACGGCCAGCCCCAGCATTTT. This sequence encodes CASSLGRDGQPQHF. Combining the CDR3 with reference TRBV5-6 and TRBJ1-5 gives the whole variable domain DAGVTQSPTHLIKTRGQQVTLRCSPKSGHDTVSWYQQALGQGPQFIFQYYEEEERQRGNFPDRFSGHQFPNYSSELNVNALLLGDSALYLCASSLGRDGQPQHFGDGTRLSIL.